The source of this T cell receptor beta chain is a study of cytomegalovirus exposure and HLA in healthy donors. A remark on this clone: What it binds is unknown.

Trimming at V came to 3 bases and at J to 3 bases, leaving 5 bases not matched to a gene. Germline V gives CDR1 SGHRS, CDR2 YFSETQ. This CDR3 contains 15 residues. General study points: CMV antigen specificity of three CMV-associated chains was confirmed in vitro.

PCR involved 60 Vbeta and 13 Jbeta primers. The table came from immunoSEQ multiplex PCR; TCRdb's copy has only in-frame clones and leaves some out. Found here are 150,000 to 200,000 clones, 75% to 85% of them singletons; the top ten hold roughly 13%. This sequence was found in a woman between 50 and 59 years old in good health and CMV-seropositive. The source material was PBMCs. The genes are TRBV5-1 and TRBJ2-3, with 9 bases matching TRBD1. This chain's CDR3 is CASSSPTGGTDTQYF. DNA for the CDR3: TGCGCCAGCAGCTCGCCGACAGGGGGGACAGATACGCAGTATTTT.